This T cell receptor beta chain comes out of a study of beta chain features in type 1 diabetes. Study-level points and caveats: For cells with high TCR expression, cDNA sequencing could yield over-representation. Fewer junction insertions and more nucleotide deletions appeared in type 1 diabetes patients.

All of the sorted populations showed purity greater than 95%. For this clone: Antigen unknown.

Sequencing targeted expressed TCRB transcripts, as all isolated RNA had been reverse transcribed. Measured with immunoSEQ multiplex PCR; TCRdb has only the in-frame clones, and not every one. The sample yields 350,000 to 450,000 clones, less than 15% seen once. Germline CDR1 MNHEY, CDR2 SVGAGI. V was pared by 2 bases and J by 6 bases, with 10 bases of the junction left unmatched. This CDR3 contains 16 residues. The TCR sequence derives from a woman under 30 in good health. The sample was naive CD4+ T cells from blood. The gene calls are TRBV6-5 and TRBJ2-1, with 7 bases lining up with TRBD2. This chain's CDR3 is CASSYGRPSGGNEQFF. The CDR3 nucleotides are TGTGCCAGCAGTTACGGGAGGCCTAGCGGCGGCAATGAGCAGTTCTTC.